The clone carrying this T cell receptor beta chain has just one count. Libraries were prepared by immunoSEQ multiplex PCR; TCRdb keeps only in-frame clonotypes and omits some of them. This sample has a few hundred thousand clones; 85% to 90% occur once, and the top ten carry 1.5% to 2%. These data belong to a study of blood T cell repertoires in COVID-19. CDR3 size: 15 residues. From germline, CDR1 is LGHDT and CDR2 YNNKEL (reference sequence). Trimming took 4 bases from V and 6 from J; bases not matched to a gene: 4. This TCR was sampled from a man aged 35-49 years who had recovered from COVID-19. Sequenced sample: PBMCs or T cells enriched from blood (not recorded which). The V gene is TRBV3-1 (or the pseudogene TRBV3-2), the J gene TRBJ2-1; 12 bases are a match to TRBD2. The CDR3 protein is CASSRLAGAGNEQFF. The CDR3 region has the DNA TGTGCCAGCAGCCGACTAGCGGGAGCTGGCAATGAGCAGTTCTTC.